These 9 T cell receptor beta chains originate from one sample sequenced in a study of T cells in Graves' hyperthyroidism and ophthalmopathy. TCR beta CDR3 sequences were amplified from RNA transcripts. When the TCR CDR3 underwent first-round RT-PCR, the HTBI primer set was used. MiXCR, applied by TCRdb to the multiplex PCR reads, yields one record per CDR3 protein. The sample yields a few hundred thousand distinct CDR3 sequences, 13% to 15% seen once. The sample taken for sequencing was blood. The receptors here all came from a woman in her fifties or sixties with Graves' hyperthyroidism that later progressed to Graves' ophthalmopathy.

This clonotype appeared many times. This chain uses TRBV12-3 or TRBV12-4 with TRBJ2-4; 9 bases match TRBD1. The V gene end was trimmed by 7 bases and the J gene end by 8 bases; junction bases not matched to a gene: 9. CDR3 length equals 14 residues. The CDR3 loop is CASTLRQGGDIQYF. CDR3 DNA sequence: TGTGCCAGCACTCTAAGACAGGGGGGAGACATTCAGTACTTC.

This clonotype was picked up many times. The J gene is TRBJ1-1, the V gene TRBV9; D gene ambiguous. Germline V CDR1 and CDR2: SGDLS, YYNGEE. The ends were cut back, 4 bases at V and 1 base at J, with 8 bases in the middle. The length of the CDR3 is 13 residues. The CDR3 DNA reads TGTGCCAGCAGCAGGCATGGGAACACTGAAGCTTTCTTT. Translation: CASSRHGNTEAFF.

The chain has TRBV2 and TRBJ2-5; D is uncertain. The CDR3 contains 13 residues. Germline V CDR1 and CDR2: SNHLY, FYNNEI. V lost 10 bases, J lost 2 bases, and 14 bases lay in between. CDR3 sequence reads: CATTFMGQETQYF. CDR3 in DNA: TGTGCCACCACCTTTATGGGGCAAGAGACCCAGTACTTC.

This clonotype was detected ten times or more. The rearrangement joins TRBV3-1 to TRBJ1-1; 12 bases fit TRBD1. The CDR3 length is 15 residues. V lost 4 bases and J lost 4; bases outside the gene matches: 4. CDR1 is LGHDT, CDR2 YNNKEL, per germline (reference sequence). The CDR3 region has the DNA TGTGCCAGCAGCCCTAGGGACAGGGGGCGCACTGAAGCTTTCTTT. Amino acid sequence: CASSPRDRGRTEAFF. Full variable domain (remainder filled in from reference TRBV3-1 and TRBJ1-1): DTAVSQTPKYLVTQMGNDKSIKCEQNLGHDTMYWYKQDSKKFLKIMFSYNNKELIINETVPNRFSPKSPDKAHLNLHINSLELGDSAVYFCASSPRDRGRTEAFFGQGTRLTVV.

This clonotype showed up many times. This chain's CDR3 is CASSPSQNEAFF. The CDR3 DNA follows: TGTGCCAGTAGTCCCAGTCAGAATGAAGCTTTCTTT. The chain carries TRBV19 and TRBJ1-1; unclear D gene. Trimming removed 5 bases at V and 7 bases at J, with 11 bases between. Germline V CDR1 and CDR2: LNHDA, SQIVND (reference sequence). The length of the CDR3 is 12 residues.

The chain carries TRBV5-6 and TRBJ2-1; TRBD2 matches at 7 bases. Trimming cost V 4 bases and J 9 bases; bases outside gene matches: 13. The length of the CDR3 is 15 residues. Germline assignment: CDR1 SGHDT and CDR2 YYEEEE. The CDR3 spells CASSLPDYWGGEQFF. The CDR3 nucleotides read TGTGCCAGCAGCCTACCGGACTATTGGGGGGGTGAGCAGTTCTTC.

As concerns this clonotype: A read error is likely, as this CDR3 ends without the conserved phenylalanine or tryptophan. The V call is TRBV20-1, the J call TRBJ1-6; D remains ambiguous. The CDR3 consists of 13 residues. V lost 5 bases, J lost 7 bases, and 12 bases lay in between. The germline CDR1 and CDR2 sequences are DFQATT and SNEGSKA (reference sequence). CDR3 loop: CSAHPLQNSPLHL. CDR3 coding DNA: TGCAGTGCTCACCCGCTACAGAATTCACCCCTCCACCTT.

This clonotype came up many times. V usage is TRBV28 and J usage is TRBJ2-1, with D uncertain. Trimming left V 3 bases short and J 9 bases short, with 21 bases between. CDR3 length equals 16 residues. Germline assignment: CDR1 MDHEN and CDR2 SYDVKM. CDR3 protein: CASSFSPAAEMGEQFF. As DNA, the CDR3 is TGTGCCAGCAGTTTTTCCCCGGCCGCGGAGATGGGTGAGCAGTTCTTC.

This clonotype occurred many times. The DNA of the CDR3 is TGTGCCAGCCAAGAACAGGGGAAATCAGCCAAAAACATTCAGTACTTC. Protein: CASQEQGKSAKNIQYF. V usage is TRBV6-1 and J usage is TRBJ2-4; 7 nucleotides agree with TRBD1. From germline, CDR1 is MNHNS and CDR2 SASEGT. There are 16 residues in the CDR3. V shed 8 bases and J 0 bases; nucleotides not matched to a gene: 10.